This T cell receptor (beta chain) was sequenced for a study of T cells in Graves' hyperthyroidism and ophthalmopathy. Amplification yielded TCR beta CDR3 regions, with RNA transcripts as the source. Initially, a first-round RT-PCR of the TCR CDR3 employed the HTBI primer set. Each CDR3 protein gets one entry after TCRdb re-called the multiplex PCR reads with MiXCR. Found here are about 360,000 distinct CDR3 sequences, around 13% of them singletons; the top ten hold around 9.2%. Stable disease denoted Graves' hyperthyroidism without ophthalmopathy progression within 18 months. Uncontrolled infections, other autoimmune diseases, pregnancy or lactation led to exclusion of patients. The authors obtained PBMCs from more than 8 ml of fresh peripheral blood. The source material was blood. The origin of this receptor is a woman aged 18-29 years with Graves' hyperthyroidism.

The CDR3 reads CASSIPGTYGYTF. CDR3 sequence (DNA): TGTGCCAGTAGTATTCCCGGGACCTATGGCTACACCTTC. The chain combines TRBV19 with TRBJ1-2; TRBD1 is a possible D gene (5 bases). Trimming took off 3 bases at V and 4 bases at J, with 9 bases between the two ends. There are 13 residues in the CDR3. Germline values: CDR1 LNHDA, CDR2 SQIVND (reference sequence). The entire variable domain, with the rest obtained from reference TRBV19 and TRBJ1-2, is as follows: DGGITQSPKYLFRKEGQNVTLSCEQNLNHDAMYWYRQDPGQGLRLIYYSQIVNDFQKGDIAEGYSVSREKKESFPLTVTSAQKNPTAFYLCASSIPGTYGYTFGSGTRLTVV.